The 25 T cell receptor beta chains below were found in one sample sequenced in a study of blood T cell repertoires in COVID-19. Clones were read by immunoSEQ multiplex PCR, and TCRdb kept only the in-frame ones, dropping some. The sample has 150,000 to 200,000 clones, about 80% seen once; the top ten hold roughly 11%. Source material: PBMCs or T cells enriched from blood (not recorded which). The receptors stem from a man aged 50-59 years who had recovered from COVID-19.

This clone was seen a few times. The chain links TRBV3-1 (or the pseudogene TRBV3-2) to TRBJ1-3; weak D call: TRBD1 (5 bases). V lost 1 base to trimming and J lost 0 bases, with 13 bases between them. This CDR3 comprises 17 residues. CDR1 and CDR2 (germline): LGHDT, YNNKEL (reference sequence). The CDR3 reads CASSQAPGLISGNTIYF. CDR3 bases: TGTGCCAGCAGCCAAGCCCCGGGACTGATCTCTGGAAACACCATATATTTT.

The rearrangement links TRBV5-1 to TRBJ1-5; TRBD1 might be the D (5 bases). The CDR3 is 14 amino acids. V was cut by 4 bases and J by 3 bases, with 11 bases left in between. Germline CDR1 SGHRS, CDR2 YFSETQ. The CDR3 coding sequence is TGCGCCAGCAGCCCGGGGGAGCCCAATCAGCCCCAGCATTTT. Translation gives CASSPGEPNQPQHF.

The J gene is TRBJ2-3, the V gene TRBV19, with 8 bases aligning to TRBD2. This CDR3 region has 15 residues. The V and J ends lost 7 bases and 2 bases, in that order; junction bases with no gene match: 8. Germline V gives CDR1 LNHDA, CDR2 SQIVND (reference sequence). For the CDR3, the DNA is TGTGCCAGTACCCAGGGCGGGGGGTACACAGATACGCAGTATTTT. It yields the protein CASTQGGGYTDTQYF.

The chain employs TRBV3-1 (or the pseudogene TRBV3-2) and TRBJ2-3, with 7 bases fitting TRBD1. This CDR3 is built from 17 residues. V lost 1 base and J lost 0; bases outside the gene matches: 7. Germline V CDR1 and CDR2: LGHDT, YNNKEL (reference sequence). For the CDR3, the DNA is TGTGCCAGCAGCCAAGGGCTGGGACAGCCTAGCACAGATACGCAGTATTTT. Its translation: CASSQGLGQPSTDTQYF.

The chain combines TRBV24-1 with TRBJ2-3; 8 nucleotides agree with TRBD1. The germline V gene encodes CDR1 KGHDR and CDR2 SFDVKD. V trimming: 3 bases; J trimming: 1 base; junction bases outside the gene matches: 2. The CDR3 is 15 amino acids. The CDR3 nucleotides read TGTGCCACCAGTGATCAGGACAGGGGCACAGATACGCAGTATTTT. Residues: CATSDQDRGTDTQYF.

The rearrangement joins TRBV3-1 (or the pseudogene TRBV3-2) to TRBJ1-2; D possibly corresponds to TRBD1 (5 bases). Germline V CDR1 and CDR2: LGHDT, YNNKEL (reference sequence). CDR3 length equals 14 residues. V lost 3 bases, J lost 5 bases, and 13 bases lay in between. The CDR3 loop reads CASSQPDSPYGYTF. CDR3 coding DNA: TGTGCCAGCAGCCAGCCTGACAGTCCGTATGGCTACACCTTC.

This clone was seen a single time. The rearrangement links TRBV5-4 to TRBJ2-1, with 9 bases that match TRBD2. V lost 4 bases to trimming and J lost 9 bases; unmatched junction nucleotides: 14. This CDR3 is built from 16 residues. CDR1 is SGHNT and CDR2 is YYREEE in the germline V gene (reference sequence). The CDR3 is CASSPPGTSSGGEQFF. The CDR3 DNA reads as TGTGCCAGCAGCCCCCCCGGGACTAGCTCGGGAGGTGAGCAGTTCTTC.

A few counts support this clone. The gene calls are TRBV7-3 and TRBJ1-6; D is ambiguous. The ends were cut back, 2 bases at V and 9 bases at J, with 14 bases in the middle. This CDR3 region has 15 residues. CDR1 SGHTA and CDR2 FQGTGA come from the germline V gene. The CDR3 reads CASSLSSAGGSPLHF. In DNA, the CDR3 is TGTGCCAGCAGCTTATCTTCGGCGGGCGGTTCACCCCTCCACTTT.

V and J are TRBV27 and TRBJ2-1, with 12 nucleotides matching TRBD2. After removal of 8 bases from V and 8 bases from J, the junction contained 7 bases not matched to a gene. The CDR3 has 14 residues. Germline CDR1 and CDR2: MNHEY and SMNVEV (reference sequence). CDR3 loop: CASGGLAGSDEQFF. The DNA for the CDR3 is TGTGCCAGCGGGGGACTAGCGGGCTCTGATGAGCAGTTCTTC.

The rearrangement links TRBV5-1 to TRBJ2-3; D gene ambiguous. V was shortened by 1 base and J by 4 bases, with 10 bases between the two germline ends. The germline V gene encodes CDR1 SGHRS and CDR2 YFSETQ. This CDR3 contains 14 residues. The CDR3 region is CASSLSVGSDTQYF. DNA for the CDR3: TGCGCCAGCAGCTTGTCCGTCGGGTCAGATACGCAGTATTTT.

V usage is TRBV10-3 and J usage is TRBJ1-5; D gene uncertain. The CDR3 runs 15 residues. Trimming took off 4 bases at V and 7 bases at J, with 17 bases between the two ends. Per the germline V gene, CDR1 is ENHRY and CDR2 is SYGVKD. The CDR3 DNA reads TGTGCCATCAGTGCTCAGTGGGAGAACGGGCAGCCCCAGCATTTT. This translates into CAISAQWENGQPQHF.

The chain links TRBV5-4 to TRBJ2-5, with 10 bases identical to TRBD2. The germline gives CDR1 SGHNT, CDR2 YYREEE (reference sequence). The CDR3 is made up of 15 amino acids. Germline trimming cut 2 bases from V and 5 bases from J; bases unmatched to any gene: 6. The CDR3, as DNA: TGTGCCAGCAGCTTTCCGACTAGCGGGCTGGAGACCCAGTACTTC. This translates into CASSFPTSGLETQYF.

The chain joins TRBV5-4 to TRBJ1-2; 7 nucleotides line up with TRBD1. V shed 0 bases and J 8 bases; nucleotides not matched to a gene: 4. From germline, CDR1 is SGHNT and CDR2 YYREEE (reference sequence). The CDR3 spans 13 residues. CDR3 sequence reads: CASSLAGTVGYTF. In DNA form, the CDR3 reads TGTGCCAGCAGCTTGGCCGGGACAGTCGGCTACACCTTC.

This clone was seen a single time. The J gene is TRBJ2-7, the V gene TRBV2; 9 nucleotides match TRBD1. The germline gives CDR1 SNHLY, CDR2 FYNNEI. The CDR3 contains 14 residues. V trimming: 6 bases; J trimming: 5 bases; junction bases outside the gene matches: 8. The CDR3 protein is CASRTGGSRDEQYF. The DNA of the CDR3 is TGTGCCAGCAGGACAGGGGGTTCCCGGGACGAGCAGTACTTC.

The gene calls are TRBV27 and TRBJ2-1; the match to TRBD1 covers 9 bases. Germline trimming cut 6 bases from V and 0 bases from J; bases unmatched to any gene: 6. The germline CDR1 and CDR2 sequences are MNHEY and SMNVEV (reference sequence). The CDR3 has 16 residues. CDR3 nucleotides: TGTGCCAGCAGGATGACAGGGGGGGGCTCCTACAATGAGCAGTTCTTC. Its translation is CASRMTGGGSYNEQFF.

This chain's CDR3 is CASTPRTSGGVVFTDTQYF. CDR3 in DNA: TGTGCCAGCACTCCACGGACTAGCGGGGGGGTGGTTTTTACAGATACGCAGTATTTT. The V gene is TRBV27, the J gene TRBJ2-3; 15 bases map to TRBD2. Germline CDR1 and CDR2: MNHEY and SMNVEV (reference sequence). Trimming removed 7 bases from V and 3 bases from J; junction bases left unmatched: 14. The CDR3 spans 19 residues.

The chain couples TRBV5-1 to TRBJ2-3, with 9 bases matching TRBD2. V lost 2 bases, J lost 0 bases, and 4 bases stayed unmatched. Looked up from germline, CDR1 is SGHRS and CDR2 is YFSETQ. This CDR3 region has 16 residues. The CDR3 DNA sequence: TGCGCCAGCAGCTTTTCGGCGGGGGGGAGCACAGATACGCAGTATTTT. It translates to CASSFSAGGSTDTQYF.

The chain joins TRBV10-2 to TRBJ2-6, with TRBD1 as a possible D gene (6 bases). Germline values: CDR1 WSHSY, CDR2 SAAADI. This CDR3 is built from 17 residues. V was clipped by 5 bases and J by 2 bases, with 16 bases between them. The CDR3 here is CASSKLTGNAGANVLTF. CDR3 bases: TGCGCCAGCAGTAAGCTTACAGGGAATGCTGGGGCCAACGTCCTGACTTTC.

CDR3 loop: CASSFPASGTDTQYF. CDR3 nucleotide sequence: TGTGCCAGCAGTTTTCCGGCGAGCGGCACAGATACGCAGTATTTT. This chain links TRBV28 with TRBJ2-3; D not certain. The CDR3 is 15 residues long. Germline V lookup: CDR1 MDHEN, CDR2 SYDVKM. V was cut by 3 bases and J by 1 base, with 11 bases left in between.

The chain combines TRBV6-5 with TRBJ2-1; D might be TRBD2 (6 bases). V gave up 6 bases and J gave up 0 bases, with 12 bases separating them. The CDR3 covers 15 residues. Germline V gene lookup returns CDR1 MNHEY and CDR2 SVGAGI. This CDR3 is CASRRDPSSYNEQFF. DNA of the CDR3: TGTGCCAGCAGGCGGGACCCCAGCTCCTACAATGAGCAGTTCTTC.

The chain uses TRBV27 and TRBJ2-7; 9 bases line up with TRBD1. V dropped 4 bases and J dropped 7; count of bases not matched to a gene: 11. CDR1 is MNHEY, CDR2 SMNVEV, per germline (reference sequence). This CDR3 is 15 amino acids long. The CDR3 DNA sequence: TGTGCCAGCAGTTCTTACCGGGACAGGGACCGGGAGCAGTACTTC. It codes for CASSSYRDRDREQYF.

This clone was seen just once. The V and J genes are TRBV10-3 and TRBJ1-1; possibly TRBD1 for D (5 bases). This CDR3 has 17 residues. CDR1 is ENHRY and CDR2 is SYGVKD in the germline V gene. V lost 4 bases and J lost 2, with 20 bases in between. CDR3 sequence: CAISGPAPREGNTEAFF. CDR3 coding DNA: TGTGCCATCAGTGGGCCGGCTCCCAGGGAGGGTAACACTGAAGCTTTCTTT.

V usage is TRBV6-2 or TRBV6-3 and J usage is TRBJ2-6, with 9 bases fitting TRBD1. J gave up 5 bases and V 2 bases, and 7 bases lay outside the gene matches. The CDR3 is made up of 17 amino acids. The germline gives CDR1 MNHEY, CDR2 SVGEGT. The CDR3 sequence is CASSYPGTGRRANVLTF. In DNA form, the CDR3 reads TGTGCCAGCAGTTACCCCGGGACAGGGAGGAGGGCCAACGTCCTGACTTTC.

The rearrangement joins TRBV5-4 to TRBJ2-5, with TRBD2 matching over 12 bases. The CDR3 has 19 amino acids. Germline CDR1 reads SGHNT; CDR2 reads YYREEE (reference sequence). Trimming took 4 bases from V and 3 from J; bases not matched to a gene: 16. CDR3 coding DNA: TGTGCCAGCAGCCGAGGGCCTAGCGGGGGGGCCGCGGGAGAAGAGACCCAGTACTTC. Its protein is CASSRGPSGGAAGEETQYF. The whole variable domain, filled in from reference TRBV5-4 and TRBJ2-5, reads ETGVTQSPTHLIKTRGQQVTLRCSSQSGHNTVSWYQQALGQGPQFIFQYYREEENGRGNFPPRFSGLQFPNYSSELNVNALELDDSALYLCASSRGPSGGAAGEETQYFGPGTRLLVL.

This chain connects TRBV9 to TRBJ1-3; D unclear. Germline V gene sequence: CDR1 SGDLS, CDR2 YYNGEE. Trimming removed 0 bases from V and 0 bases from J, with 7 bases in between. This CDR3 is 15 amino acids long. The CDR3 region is CASSVGGLSGNTIYF. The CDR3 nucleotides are TGTGCCAGCAGCGTAGGAGGCCTCTCTGGAAACACCATATATTTT.